These 17 T cell receptor beta chains share one sample of origin, sequenced in a study of CD8 T cells in ankylosing spondylitis. Regarding the study as a whole: Several highly homologous variants made up a TCR beta motif, and this motif appeared characteristic of ankylosing spondylitis blood.

For these TCRs, the target antigens are not known. TCRdb re-called the 5' RACE reads with MiXCR, one entry per CDR3 protein. The table shows 500,000 to 650,000 distinct CDR3 sequences, with roughly 5% occurring only once. Sequencing was done on a sample of blood, either unsorted or a sorted T cell fraction (not recorded which). All receptors come from a male donor with ankylosing spondylitis.

This clonotype was detected ten times or more. This chain joins TRBV20-1 and TRBJ2-7, with 9 nucleotides matching TRBD2. Germline CDR1 is DFQATT and CDR2 is SNEGSKA (reference sequence). This CDR3 contains 12 residues. The V segment lost 6 bases and the J segment 4 bases; nucleotides outside the gene matches: 4. The CDR3 nucleotides read TGCAGTGCGGGACTAGCTGCTTACGAGCAGTACTTC. Its translation: CSAGLAAYEQYF.

This clonotype was observed a handful of times. The J gene is TRBJ2-5, the V gene TRBV7-2; perhaps TRBD2 as D (6 bases). Germline values: CDR1 SGHTA, CDR2 FQGNSA. The CDR3 spans 14 residues. V was pared by 7 bases and J by 4 bases, with 16 bases between. The CDR3 nucleotides are TGTGCCAGCACCTCACAGGAGGGGACAGAGACCCAGTACTTC. Translation: CASTSQEGTETQYF.

This clonotype was observed at least ten times. The chain employs TRBV20-1 and TRBJ1-1; D ambiguous. The CDR3 extends over 10 amino acids. Germline V lookup: CDR1 DFQATT, CDR2 SNEGSKA (reference sequence). V was trimmed by 4 bases and J by 2 bases, leaving 2 bases between them. The CDR3 loop reads CSATNTEAFF. CDR3 nucleotide sequence: TGCAGTGCTACTAACACTGAAGCTTTCTTT.

A few counts support this clonotype. One junction end does not reproduce the germline sequence, and a read error may be involved. This chain links TRBV7-7 with TRBJ2-1, with D perhaps TRBD2 (5 bases). Germline CDR1 is SSHAT and CDR2 is FNYEAQ (reference sequence). CDR3 length: 17 amino acids. The CDR3, as DNA: TGTGCTAGCAGCTTACCCCCGTGGCGGGCGCCTTTTGATGAGCAGTTCTTC. Amino acid sequence: CASSLPPWRAPFDEQFF. Complete variable domain (other parts from reference TRBV7-7 and TRBJ2-1): GAGVSQSPRYKVTKRGQDVTLRCDPISSHATLYWYQQALGQGPEFLTYFNYEAQPDKSGLPSDRFSAERPEGSISTLTIQRTEQRDSAMYRCASSLPPWRAPFDEQFFGPGTRLTVL.

Comments on this clonotype: A much larger clone differs by one base, so this may be a read error. This chain uses TRBV20-1 with TRBJ2-3; D ambiguous. Germline CDR1 reads DFQATT; CDR2 reads SNEGSKA (reference sequence). The CDR3 has 12 amino acids. The chain's CDR3 is CSARDQPDTLYF. CDR3 sequence (DNA): TGCAGTGCTAGAGATCAGCCAGATACGCTGTATTTT.

This clonotype occurred many times. CDR3 sequence reads: CASSFRELFF. The CDR3 nucleotides are TGTGCCAGCAGTTTCAGGGAGCTGTTTTTT. The V call is TRBV12-3 or TRBV12-4, the J call TRBJ2-2; D uncertain. Trimming shortened V by 3 bases and J by 9 bases, and 2 bases separated the two germline ends. The CDR3 has 10 residues.

This clonotype was detected a few times. The chain is built from TRBV6-2 or TRBV6-3 and TRBJ1-5; D may be TRBD1 (6 bases). The germline CDR1 and CDR2 sequences are MNHEY and SVGEGT. The CDR3 has 15 residues. V was pared by 6 bases and J by 3 bases, with 15 bases between. The CDR3, as DNA: TGTGCCAGCAGGAACAGGGACCGTTCCAATCAGCCCCAGCATTTT. Its translation: CASRNRDRSNQPQHF.

This clonotype was seen ten or more times. The chain combines TRBV29-1 with TRBJ2-1, with D possibly matching TRBD2 (5 bases). The V gene lost 4 bases and the J gene lost 3 bases, with 10 bases spanning the gap. The CDR3 consists of 13 residues. CDR1 and CDR2 (germline): SQVTM, ANQGSEA. This CDR3 is CSVVGGDYNEQFF. Written as DNA, the CDR3 is TGCAGCGTTGTTGGAGGCGACTACAATGAGCAGTTCTTC.

This clonotype was picked up many times. The chain has TRBV14 and TRBJ2-7; D possibly corresponds to TRBD1 (6 bases). CDR1 and CDR2 from the germline V gene are SGHDN and FVKESK. Between the trimmed V and J ends, which lost 5 bases and 6 bases, there was a span of 14 bases. The CDR3 runs to 13 residues. The CDR3 protein is CASSTLQGSEQYF. DNA for the CDR3: TGTGCCAGCAGCACTCTACAGGGTAGCGAGCAGTACTTC.

This clonotype has ten or more counts. The CDR3 is CASLGEKLFF. DNA for the CDR3: TGTGCCAGCCTGGGGGAAAAACTGTTTTTT. The chain carries TRBV28 and TRBJ1-4; D is undetermined. Between the trimmed V and J ends, which lost 8 bases and 8 bases, there was a span of 6 bases. The CDR3 loop spans 10 amino acids. Germline V gives CDR1 MDHEN, CDR2 SYDVKM.

This clonotype has ten or more counts. V usage is TRBV10-3 and J usage is TRBJ1-2; no definite D call. CDR3 length: 15 residues. Trimming took off 3 bases at V and 0 bases at J, with 11 bases between the two ends. Germline CDR1 and CDR2: ENHRY and SYGVKD. The CDR3 reads CAISDNVAANYGYTF. CDR3 nucleotides: TGTGCCATCAGTGATAATGTGGCGGCTAACTATGGCTACACCTTC.

This clonotype appeared many times. The CDR3 here is CSARETGGNSPLHF. The CDR3 DNA reads TGCAGTGCTAGGGAGACAGGGGGCAATTCACCCCTCCACTTT. This chain links TRBV20-1 with TRBJ1-6; 10 bases agree with TRBD1. CDR1 and CDR2 from the germline V gene are DFQATT and SNEGSKA (reference sequence). V lost 3 bases, J lost 7 bases, and 3 bases stayed unmatched. The CDR3 spans 14 residues.

This clonotype was observed many times. The chain carries TRBV10-3 and TRBJ1-5; tentatively, D is TRBD1 (5 bases). The CDR3 runs to 15 residues. The ends were cut back, 5 bases at V and 0 bases at J, with 11 bases in the middle. Germline-derived CDR1 and CDR2 are ENHRY and SYGVKD. This CDR3 is CAISQGRDSNQPQHF. For the CDR3, the DNA is TGTGCCATCAGTCAAGGCAGGGATAGCAATCAGCCCCAGCATTTT.

This clonotype has a count of ten or more. This chain connects TRBV7-2 to TRBJ2-7; 7 nucleotides match TRBD2. Germline V lookup: CDR1 SGHTA, CDR2 FQGNSA. The CDR3 spans 14 residues. The junction had 7 bases not matched to a gene; V was cut back by 5 bases and J by 3 bases. DNA of the CDR3: TGTGCCAGCAGCGGGGGGGACCTTCTCTACGAGCAGTACTTC. Translating it yields CASSGGDLLYEQYF.

The genes are TRBV7-2 and TRBJ2-7; D is tentatively TRBD1 or TRBD2 (7 bases each). V lost 5 bases and J 9 bases, leaving 23 bases between the germline ends. Germline V gene data show CDR1 as SGHTA and CDR2 as FQGNSA. The CDR3 runs 15 residues. CDR3 bases: TGTGCCAGCAGCCCCGGGGGGACAGAACTACGAAGGCAGTACTTC. This translates into CASSPGGTELRRQYF.

This clonotype has ten or more counts. The V call is TRBV9, the J call TRBJ1-1; TRBD1 is a possible D gene (6 bases). The V gene lost 4 bases and the J gene lost 0 bases, with 19 bases spanning the gap. Per germline, CDR1 SGDLS and CDR2 YYNGEE. CDR3 length equals 17 residues. The CDR3 coding sequence is TGTGCCAGCAGCCTCAGGGGAGGTCTATCGGTGAACACTGAAGCTTTCTTT. Amino acids: CASSLRGGLSVNTEAFF.

In regard to this clonotype: This likely stems from a read error, as it lies one base from a far larger clone. The chain has TRBV5-1 and TRBJ1-1, with 7 bases lining up with TRBD1. The CDR3 has 14 amino acids. Germline V lookup: CDR1 SGHRS, CDR2 YFSETQ. CDR3 loop: CASSSGQLNTVAFF. Written as DNA, the CDR3 is TGCGCCAGCAGCTCGGGACAGTTGAACACTGTAGCTTTCTTT.